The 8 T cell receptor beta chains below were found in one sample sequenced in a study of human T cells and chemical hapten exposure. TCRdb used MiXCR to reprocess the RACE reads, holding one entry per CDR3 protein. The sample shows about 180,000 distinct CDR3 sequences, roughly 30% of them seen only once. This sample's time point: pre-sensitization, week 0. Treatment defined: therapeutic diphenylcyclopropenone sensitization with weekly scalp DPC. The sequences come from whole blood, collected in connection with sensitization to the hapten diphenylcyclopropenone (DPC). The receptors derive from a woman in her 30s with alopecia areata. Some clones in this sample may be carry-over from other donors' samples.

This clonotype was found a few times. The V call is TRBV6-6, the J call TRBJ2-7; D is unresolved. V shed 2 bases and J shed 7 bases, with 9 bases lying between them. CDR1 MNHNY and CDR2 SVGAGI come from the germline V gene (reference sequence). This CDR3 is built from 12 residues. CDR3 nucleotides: TGTGCCAGCAGTTACGTCCTGGGGGAGCAGTACTTC. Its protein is CASSYVLGEQYF.

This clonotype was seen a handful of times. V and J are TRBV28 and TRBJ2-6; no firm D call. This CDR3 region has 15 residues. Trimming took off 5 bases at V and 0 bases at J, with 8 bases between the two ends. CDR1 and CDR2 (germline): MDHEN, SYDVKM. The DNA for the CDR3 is TGTGCCAGCAGTCTACAGCACTCTGGGGCCAACGTCCTGACTTTC. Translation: CASSLQHSGANVLTF.

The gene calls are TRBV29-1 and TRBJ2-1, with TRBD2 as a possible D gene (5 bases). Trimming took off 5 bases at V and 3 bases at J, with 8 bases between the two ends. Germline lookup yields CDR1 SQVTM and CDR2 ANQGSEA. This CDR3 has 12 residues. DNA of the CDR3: TGCAGCGTTCAGCGGAGCTACAATGAGCAGTTCTTC. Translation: CSVQRSYNEQFF.

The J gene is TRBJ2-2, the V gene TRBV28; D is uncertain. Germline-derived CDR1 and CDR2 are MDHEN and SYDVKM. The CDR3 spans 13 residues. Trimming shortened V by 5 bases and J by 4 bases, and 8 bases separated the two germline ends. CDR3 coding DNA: TGTGCCAGCAGTCTTGGGTTCACCGGGGAGCTGTTTTTT. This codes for CASSLGFTGELFF. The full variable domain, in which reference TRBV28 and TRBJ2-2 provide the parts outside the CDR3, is DVKVTQSSRYLVKRTGEKVFLECVQDMDHENMFWYRQDPGLGLRLIYFSYDVKMKEKGDIPEGYSVSREKKERFSLILESASTNQTSMYLCASSLGFTGELFFGEGSRLTVL.

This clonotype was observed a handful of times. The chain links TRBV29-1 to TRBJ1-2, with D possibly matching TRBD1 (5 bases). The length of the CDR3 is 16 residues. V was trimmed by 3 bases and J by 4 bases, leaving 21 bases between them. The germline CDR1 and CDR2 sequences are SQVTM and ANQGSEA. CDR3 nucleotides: TGCAGCGTTGACCTCCACGACCCAGGGAGGCCCTATGGCTACACCTTC. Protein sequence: CSVDLHDPGRPYGYTF.

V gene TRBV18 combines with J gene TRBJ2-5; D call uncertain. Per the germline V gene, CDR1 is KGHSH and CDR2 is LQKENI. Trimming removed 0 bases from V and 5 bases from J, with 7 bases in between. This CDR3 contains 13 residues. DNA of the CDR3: TGTGCCAGCTCACCACCGGTCGTTGAGACCCAGTACTTC. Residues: CASSPPVVETQYF.

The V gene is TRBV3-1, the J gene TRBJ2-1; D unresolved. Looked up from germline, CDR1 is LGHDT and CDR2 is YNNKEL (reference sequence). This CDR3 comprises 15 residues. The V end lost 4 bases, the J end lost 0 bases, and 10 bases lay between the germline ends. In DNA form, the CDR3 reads TGTGCCAGCAGCCCCCCGCCCGGCTCCTACAATGAGCAGTTCTTC. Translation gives CASSPPPGSYNEQFF.

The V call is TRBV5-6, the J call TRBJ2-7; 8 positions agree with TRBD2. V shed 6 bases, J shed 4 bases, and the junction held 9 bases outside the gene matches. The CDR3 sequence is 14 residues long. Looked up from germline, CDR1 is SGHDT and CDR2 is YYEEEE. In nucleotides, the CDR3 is TGTGCCAGCACCCACGGGAGGGCTTGGTACGAGCAGTACTTC. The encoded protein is CASTHGRAWYEQYF.